The 17 T cell receptor beta chains given below trace back to one sample, sequenced in a study of blood T cell repertoires in COVID-19. Produced via immunoSEQ multiplex PCR; TCRdb's table is partial and in-frame only. The profile shows roughly 100,000 clones, around 88% of them singletons. The sample taken for sequencing was peripheral blood. These receptor sequences come from a human donor in a cohort sampled during active COVID-19.

The CDR3 loop reads CASSSPGTGRTEAFF. CDR3 nucleotides: TGTGCCAGCAGTTCACCGGGGACAGGGAGGACTGAAGCTTTCTTT. The chain links TRBV28 to TRBJ1-1; 9 nucleotides agree with TRBD1. The junction had 8 bases not matched to a gene; V was cut back by 4 bases and J by 5 bases. CDR3 length: 15 amino acids. In germline, CDR1 is MDHEN, CDR2 SYDVKM.

J is TRBJ2-4 and V is TRBV7-2; 9 bases are a match to TRBD1. V dropped 5 bases and J dropped 2; count of bases not matched to a gene: 4. Per germline, CDR1 SGHTA and CDR2 FQGNSA. The CDR3 loop spans 15 amino acids. The CDR3 loop reads CASSVHRGPKNIQYF. CDR3 coding DNA: TGTGCCAGCAGCGTCCACAGGGGGCCCAAAAACATTCAGTACTTC. The variable domain in full, with the rest retrieved from reference TRBV7-2 and TRBJ2-4, is GAGVSQSPSNKVTEKGKDVELRCDPISGHTALYWYRQSLGQGLEFLIYFQGNSAPDKSGLPSDRFSAERTGGSVSTLTIQRTQQEDSAVYLCASSVHRGPKNIQYFGAGTRLSVL.

This chain links TRBV7-2 with TRBJ2-5; D is unresolved. Looked up from germline, CDR1 is SGHTA and CDR2 is FQGNSA. The CDR3 is 15 residues long. Trimming pared 1 base from V and 0 bases from J, leaving 9 bases between. The CDR3 DNA sequence: TGTGCCAGCAGCTTAGTTCCAGGATACCAAGAGACCCAGTACTTC. Encoded protein: CASSLVPGYQETQYF.

The chain uses TRBV18 and TRBJ2-1, with a possible D match to TRBD1 (6 bases). V lost 3 bases to trimming and J lost 9 bases, with 15 bases between them. The CDR3 has 14 residues. Per the germline V gene, CDR1 is KGHSH and CDR2 is LQKENI. The CDR3, as DNA: TGTGCCAGCTCACCGTACCAGGGGTCGGGTGAGCAGTTCTTC. Protein sequence: CASSPYQGSGEQFF. Together with reference TRBV18 and TRBJ2-1, the CDR3 gives the full variable domain: NAGVMQNPRHLVRRRGQEARLRCSPMKGHSHVYWYRQLPEEGLKFMVYLQKENIIDESGMPKERFSAEFPKEGPSILRIQQVVRGDSAAYFCASSPYQGSGEQFFGPGTRLTVL.

This sequence joins TRBV18 and TRBJ1-2; a possible D gene is TRBD1 (6 bases). This CDR3 has 17 residues. Germline loops: CDR1 KGHSH, CDR2 LQKENI. The V end lost 4 bases, the J end lost 0 bases, and 18 bases lay between the germline ends. The CDR3 loop reads CASSQRDITTTNYGYTF. DNA of the CDR3: TGTGCCAGCTCACAAAGGGACATCACAACAACTAACTATGGCTACACCTTC. Supplemented by reference TRBV18 and TRBJ1-2, the full variable domain reads NAGVMQNPRHLVRRRGQEARLRCSPMKGHSHVYWYRQLPEEGLKFMVYLQKENIIDESGMPKERFSAEFPKEGPSILRIQQVVRGDSAAYFCASSQRDITTTNYGYTFGSGTRLTVV.

The J gene is TRBJ2-1, the V gene TRBV11-1; D perhaps matches TRBD1 (6 bases). CDR1 is SGHAT, CDR2 FQDESV, per germline (reference sequence). Trimming left V 6 bases short and J 5 bases short, with 17 bases between. There are 15 residues in the CDR3. DNA of the CDR3: TGTGCCAGCAGTCGGACGACAGGCCCAAACAATGAGCAGTTCTTC. This codes for CASSRTTGPNNEQFF.

The CDR3 spells CSVATAGGETQYF. CDR3 DNA: TGCAGCGTTGCTACAGCGGGAGGGGAGACCCAGTACTTC. The rearrangement links TRBV29-1 to TRBJ2-5, with TRBD2 matching 10 bases. The CDR3 spans 13 residues. The junction had 4 bases not matched to a gene; V was cut back by 4 bases and J by 5 bases. Germline CDR1 is SQVTM and CDR2 is ANQGSEA.

The rearrangement links TRBV24-1 to TRBJ2-2, with 9 bases lining up with TRBD1. CDR1 and CDR2 from the germline V gene are KGHDR and SFDVKD. V gave up 7 bases and J gave up 3 bases; unmatched junction bases: 2. The CDR3 is 14 residues long. The DNA of the CDR3 is TGTGCCACCAGGGGACAGGGCGACACCGGGGAGCTGTTTTTT. Its translation: CATRGQGDTGELFF.

This clone was detected only a few times. The chain has TRBV3-1 (or the pseudogene TRBV3-2) and TRBJ1-6, with D possibly TRBD1 on 6 matching bases. The CDR3 spans 13 residues. Germline V gene lookup returns CDR1 LGHDT and CDR2 YNNKEL (reference sequence). V lost 5 bases and J 18 bases, leaving 20 bases between the germline ends. CDR3 amino acids: CASSSSGTPTPHF. CDR3 DNA: TGTGCCAGCAGCTCCTCCGGGACACCAACCCCCCACTTT.

V usage is TRBV6-5 and J usage is TRBJ2-5; TRBD2 is a possible D gene (6 bases). CDR3 length: 13 residues. Germline-derived CDR1 and CDR2 are MNHEY and SVGAGI. The V end was cut by 0 bases, the J end by 4 bases, with 6 bases between. Here the CDR3 DNA reads TGTGCCAGCAGTTACTCTAGCGGAGAGACCCAGTACTTC. Translation: CASSYSSGETQYF.

The chain has TRBV27 and TRBJ1-6, with 7 bases aligning to TRBD1. This CDR3 spans 15 amino acids. V lost 2 bases and J lost 9; bases outside the gene matches: 7. Per germline, CDR1 MNHEY and CDR2 SMNVEV (reference sequence). The CDR3 nucleotides are TGTGCCAGCAGTTTAGCACAGGGGTTAGGTTCACCCCTCCACTTT. It translates to CASSLAQGLGSPLHF.

The rearrangement links TRBV5-1 to TRBJ2-7, with 10 nucleotides matching TRBD1. CDR1 is SGHRS and CDR2 is YFSETQ in the germline V gene. V lost 3 bases, J lost 4 bases, and 7 bases stayed unmatched. The CDR3 covers 15 residues. DNA of the CDR3: TGCGCCAGCAGCTCCAGACAGGGGGCAGATTACGAGCAGTACTTC. Protein sequence: CASSSRQGADYEQYF.

CDR3 DNA sequence: TGTGCCACCAGTGATGGGGCTACTGCCTACGAGCAGTACTTC. It yields the protein CATSDGATAYEQYF. This chain uses TRBV24-1 with TRBJ2-7, with D maybe TRBD1 (5 bases). This CDR3 contains 14 residues. The germline V and J ends were trimmed by 3 bases and 2 bases, with 10 bases remaining between them. Germline lookup yields CDR1 KGHDR and CDR2 SFDVKD.

The V gene is TRBV6-2 or TRBV6-3, the J gene TRBJ2-3; the match to TRBD2 covers 11 bases. Germline trimming cut 5 bases from V and 6 bases from J; bases unmatched to any gene: 7. Germline loops: CDR1 MNHEY, CDR2 SVGEGT. The CDR3 length is 15 residues. The DNA of the CDR3 is TGTGCCAGCAGTAGGATAGCGGGAGGGCGGGATACGCAGTATTTT. Encoded protein: CASSRIAGGRDTQYF.

V usage is TRBV4-3 and J usage is TRBJ2-1; tentative D call: TRBD2 (6 bases). There are 16 residues in the CDR3. Germline lookup yields CDR1 LGHNA and CDR2 YSLEER. Trimming stripped 2 bases from V and 6 bases from J, with 17 bases between. The CDR3 bases are TGCGCCAGCAGCCAATCGGTTAGCGGAACTCGCAATGAGCAGTTCTTC. It codes for CASSQSVSGTRNEQFF.

The gene calls are TRBV7-3 and TRBJ2-3; D is possibly TRBD1 (5 bases). CDR1 and CDR2 (germline): SGHTA, FQGTGA. Trimming removed 5 bases at V and 6 bases at J, with 9 bases between. CDR3 length: 12 residues. The CDR3 loop is CASSPAGDTQYF. The CDR3 bases are TGTGCCAGCAGCCCAGCAGGGGATACGCAGTATTTT.

The gene calls are TRBV28 and TRBJ1-1; TRBD1 matches at 7 bases. Trimming removed 3 bases from V and 5 bases from J; junction bases left unmatched: 6. The germline gives CDR1 MDHEN, CDR2 SYDVKM. The CDR3 is 14 residues long. The CDR3 nucleotides are TGTGCCAGCAGTTTTCGTGCAGGGGGAACTGAAGCTTTCTTT. It yields the protein CASSFRAGGTEAFF.